Listed here are 30 T cell receptor beta chains from one sample, sequenced in a study of blood T cell repertoires in COVID-19. This table comes from immunoSEQ multiplex PCR, and its TCRdb copy is limited to in-frame clones, with some not included. The repertoire includes about 300,000 clones, around four fifths of them detected once, and 1% to 1.5% sits in the top ten. The sequenced sample was peripheral blood. These receptors all stem from a woman between 45 and 60 years old with acute or convalescent COVID-19.

CDR3: CASSRVGGLAGVDTQYF. Here the CDR3 DNA reads TGTGCCAGCTCACGAGTAGGAGGACTAGCGGGAGTTGATACGCAGTATTTT. The chain has TRBV18 and TRBJ2-3; 13 bases align to TRBD2. The CDR3 loop spans 17 amino acids. Germline CDR1 is KGHSH and CDR2 is LQKENI. Losses at the gene ends were 4 bases for V and 6 bases for J; bases not matched to a gene: 10.

This clone has a single count. The chain combines TRBV5-1 with TRBJ2-2; TRBD2 agrees at 9 bases. The CDR3 is made up of 16 amino acids. Germline assignment: CDR1 SGHRS and CDR2 YFSETQ. After removal of 1 base from V and 2 bases from J, the junction contained 3 bases not matched to a gene. This CDR3 reads CASSLRTSANTGELFF. The CDR3 region has the DNA TGCGCCAGCAGCTTGCGGACTAGCGCAAACACCGGGGAGCTGTTTTTT.

This chain joins TRBV2 and TRBJ2-3, with TRBD2 identical over 8 bases. The trim removed 10 bases at V and 2 bases at J, leaving 5 bases unmatched. Germline values: CDR1 SNHLY, CDR2 FYNNEI. There are 13 residues in the CDR3. CDR3 in DNA: TGTGCCATCGATAGCGGGGTCACAGATACGCAGTATTTT. Translating gives CAIDSGVTDTQYF.

The chain employs TRBV5-6 and TRBJ1-6; the D gene is possibly TRBD1 (5 bases). The CDR3 totals 15 residues. The germline CDR1 and CDR2 sequences are SGHDT and YYEEEE. Trimming stripped 4 bases from V and 9 bases from J, with 17 bases between. CDR3 residues: CASSRAQGTGSPLHF. CDR3 in DNA: TGTGCCAGCAGCCGCGCCCAGGGCACGGGTTCACCCCTCCACTTT.

For this clone: Other nucleotide sequences from this sample produce the same CDR3. V gene TRBV4-1 combines with J gene TRBJ2-5; D possibly corresponds to TRBD2 (5 bases). Germline lookup yields CDR1 MGHRA and CDR2 YSYEKL. Between the trimmed V and J ends, which lost 5 bases and 4 bases, there was a span of 11 bases. This CDR3 region has 13 residues. The CDR3: CASSFRGGETQYF. CDR3 DNA sequence: TGCGCCAGCAGCTTTCGAGGAGGAGAGACCCAGTACTTC.

V and J are TRBV5-1 and TRBJ2-1; 11 positions match TRBD2. Per germline, CDR1 SGHRS and CDR2 YFSETQ. V shed 1 base and J 6 bases; nucleotides not matched to a gene: 6. CDR3 length: 16 amino acids. This chain's CDR3 is CASSLLGTSGSNEQFF. DNA of the CDR3: TGCGCCAGCAGCTTGTTGGGCACTAGCGGGAGCAATGAGCAGTTCTTC.

This chain joins TRBV5-5 and TRBJ2-7; D gene unclear. This CDR3 spans 15 amino acids. Germline CDR1 and CDR2: SGHKS and YYEKEE (reference sequence). Trimming took off 0 bases at V and 2 bases at J, with 12 bases between the two ends. The CDR3 loop reads CASSLAALVAYEQYF. Written as DNA, the CDR3 is TGTGCCAGCAGCTTGGCCGCTCTAGTAGCCTACGAGCAGTACTTC. The full variable domain, its missing parts supplied by reference TRBV5-5 and TRBJ2-7, is DAGVTQSPTHLIKTRGQQVTLRCSPISGHKSVSWYQQVLGQGPQFIFQYYEKEERGRGNFPDRFSARQFPNYSSELNVNALLLGDSALYLCASSLAALVAYEQYFGPGTRLTVT.

This clone was seen more than once but under ten times. V gene TRBV11-2 combines with J gene TRBJ2-2, with a possible D match to TRBD1 (6 bases). CDR1 and CDR2 (germline): SGHAT, FQNNGV. The CDR3 totals 14 residues. Trimming removed 5 bases at V and 7 bases at J, with 14 bases between. This chain's CDR3 is CASSHLGHLGELFF. Here the CDR3 DNA reads TGTGCCAGCAGCCACCTGGGACACCTCGGGGAGCTGTTTTTT.

The V gene is TRBV4-1, the J gene TRBJ1-4; D gene uncertain. This CDR3 spans 21 amino acids. V was clipped by 1 base and J by 6 bases, with 30 bases between them. In germline, CDR1 is MGHRA, CDR2 YSYEKL. Written as DNA, the CDR3 is TGCGCCAGCAGCCAAGCGGTAATGAGCCAGTTCTTCAGTCGACACGATGAAAAACTGTTTTTT. Its protein is CASSQAVMSQFFSRHDEKLFF.

This clone has only one observation. This CDR3 is CASSQGGEGGYTF. In DNA, the CDR3 is TGTGCCAGCAGCCAAGGGGGTGAGGGTGGCTACACCTTC. The V call is TRBV6-6, the J call TRBJ1-2, with D tentatively TRBD1 (6 bases). The CDR3 is 13 residues long. The V gene lost 6 bases and the J gene lost 7 bases, with 15 bases spanning the gap. CDR1 is MNHNY, CDR2 SVGAGI, per germline (reference sequence).

The V gene is TRBV4-1, the J gene TRBJ2-2; 10 nucleotides line up with TRBD1. The length of the CDR3 is 16 residues. Germline V lookup: CDR1 MGHRA, CDR2 YSYEKL. V was clipped by 4 bases and J by 4 bases; unmatched bases: 6. The chain's CDR3 is CASSPRQGAGTGELFF. In nucleotides, the CDR3 is TGCGCCAGCAGCCCCAGACAGGGGGCTGGCACCGGGGAGCTGTTTTTT.

The rearrangement links TRBV10-3 to TRBJ2-1, with 7 bases lining up with TRBD1. Germline V gene lookup returns CDR1 ENHRY and CDR2 SYGVKD. This CDR3 region has 13 residues. The V and J ends lost 3 bases and 7 bases, in that order; junction bases with no gene match: 3. The CDR3 DNA follows: TGTGCCATCAGTGATTCAGGGGGAAATGAGCAGTTCTTC. This encodes CAISDSGGNEQFF.

The V call is TRBV6-6, the J call TRBJ1-5, with 7 bases fitting TRBD1. CDR3 length: 15 residues. The junction had 5 bases not matched to a gene; V was cut back by 2 bases and J by 4 bases. CDR1 and CDR2 (germline): MNHNY, SVGAGI (reference sequence). In nucleotides, the CDR3 is TGTGCCAGCAGTTACGCCCAACAGGGGAATCAGCCCCAGCATTTT. Its protein is CASSYAQQGNQPQHF.

The V gene is TRBV5-1, the J gene TRBJ2-4, with 14 bases that match TRBD2. Germline V lookup: CDR1 SGHRS, CDR2 YFSETQ. The CDR3 extends over 18 amino acids. V lost 5 bases to trimming and J lost 0 bases; unmatched junction nucleotides: 7. The CDR3 DNA is TGCGCCAGCAGTCAAGGACTAGCGGGGGGCATAGCCAAAAACATTCAGTACTTC. This codes for CASSQGLAGGIAKNIQYF.

The rearrangement joins TRBV27 to TRBJ1-1, with no clear D. With 8 bases removed from V and 6 bases from J, the gap between germline ends came to 16 bases. Germline V gene sequence: CDR1 MNHEY, CDR2 SMNVEV (reference sequence). This CDR3 contains 13 residues. The CDR3 bases are TGTGCCAGCCACCCCGCAACAACCTCTGAAGCTTTCTTT. Translation: CASHPATTSEAFF.

The rearrangement links TRBV12-1 to TRBJ2-1; the DNA was not used to check the table's D call, TRBD2. TRBV12-1 is a pseudogene segment. This CDR3 comprises 13 residues. DNA of the CDR3: TGTGCCAGCAGCTTTATACGGGATAATGAGCAGTTCTTC. This codes for CASSFIRDNEQFF.

The rearrangement links TRBV5-4 to TRBJ1-1; 7 nucleotides match TRBD1. Trimming cost V 0 bases and J 3 bases; bases outside gene matches: 5. Germline loops: CDR1 SGHNT, CDR2 YYREEE (reference sequence). The CDR3 extends over 15 amino acids. The chain's CDR3 is CASSLGQGYDTEAFF. Written as DNA, the CDR3 is TGTGCCAGCAGCTTGGGACAGGGATACGACACTGAAGCTTTCTTT.

This rearrangement joins TRBV6-2 or TRBV6-3 to TRBJ2-7, with 14 bases lining up with TRBD2. Germline values: CDR1 MNHEY, CDR2 SVGEGT. With 2 bases clipped from V and 2 bases from J, the junction kept 2 bases outside the gene matches. The CDR3 spans 16 residues. The CDR3 bases are TGTGCCAGCAGTTACGGACTAGCGGGAGGCACCTACGAGCAGTACTTC. Protein sequence: CASSYGLAGGTYEQYF.

J is TRBJ2-3 and V is TRBV5-1; D perhaps matches TRBD2 (5 bases). The CDR3 consists of 15 residues. Trimming removed 2 bases from V and 0 bases from J, with 10 bases in between. Germline CDR1 SGHRS, CDR2 YFSETQ. As DNA, the CDR3 is TGCGCCAGCAGCTTTCTAGCCGCTAGCACAGATACGCAGTATTTT. Protein: CASSFLAASTDTQYF.

The rearrangement joins TRBV15 to TRBJ2-2, with TRBD1 matching over 12 bases. This CDR3 has 19 amino acids. V trimming: 2 bases; J trimming: 4 bases; junction bases outside the gene matches: 11. The V gene's germline CDR1 is LNHNV and CDR2 YYDKDF (reference sequence). For the CDR3, the DNA is TGTGCCACCAGCAGACAAAACTGGGGACAGGGGGCGACCACCGGGGAGCTGTTTTTT. Translated: CATSRQNWGQGATTGELFF. Full variable domain (missing parts from reference TRBV15 and TRBJ2-2): DAMVIQNPRYQVTQFGKPVTLSCSQTLNHNVMYWYQQKSSQAPKLLFHYYDKDFNNEADTPDNFQSRRPNTSFCFLDIRSPGLGDTAMYLCATSRQNWGQGATTGELFFGEGSRLTVL.

The count of this clone is one. The chain joins TRBV24-1 to TRBJ1-5, with D hard to call. The CDR3 extends over 12 amino acids. From germline, CDR1 is KGHDR and CDR2 SFDVKD. V gave up 4 bases and J gave up 9 bases, with 9 bases separating them. In DNA, the CDR3 is TGTGCCACCAGTGACGGGGAGTTGCCCCAGCATTTT. Protein sequence: CATSDGELPQHF.

This clone was observed a few times. This sequence joins TRBV6-5 and TRBJ1-2; 7 nucleotides line up with TRBD1. The CDR3 runs to 16 residues. Trimming cost V 0 bases and J 3 bases; bases outside gene matches: 7. The germline gives CDR1 MNHEY, CDR2 SVGAGI. The DNA of the CDR3 is TGTGCCAGCAGTTACTCGTTGACAGGGATCGACTATGGCTACACCTTC. Its protein is CASSYSLTGIDYGYTF.

The CDR3 region has the DNA TGTGCCAGCAGCCCCCAGGGGTTCCGAGCGGGGGAGCTGTTTTTT. This codes for CASSPQGFRAGELFF. The V gene is TRBV9, the J gene TRBJ2-2; D is perhaps TRBD1 (6 bases). The V end was cut by 4 bases, the J end by 8 bases, with 18 bases between. This CDR3 has 15 amino acids. From germline, CDR1 is SGDLS and CDR2 YYNGEE.

The rearrangement uses TRBV5-5 and TRBJ2-7, with 8 bases matching TRBD1. This CDR3 contains 13 residues. Germline CDR1 is SGHKS and CDR2 is YYEKEE (reference sequence). The V and J ends lost 6 bases and 4 bases, in that order; junction bases with no gene match: 6. The CDR3 protein is CASTGQGPYEQYF. CDR3 in DNA: TGTGCCAGCACAGGACAGGGACCTTACGAGCAGTACTTC.

This clone was seen a few times. The J gene is TRBJ2-7, the V gene TRBV6-2 or TRBV6-3, with 7 nucleotides matching TRBD1. Germline CDR1 is MNHEY and CDR2 is SVGEGT. The CDR3 length is 15 residues. V gave up 2 bases and J gave up 7 bases; unmatched junction bases: 11. In DNA, the CDR3 is TGTGCCAGCAGTTACCCCCATGACAGGGCTTGGGAGCAGTACTTC. This encodes CASSYPHDRAWEQYF.

This chain uses TRBV5-4 with TRBJ2-1, with D possibly matching TRBD2 (5 bases). The CDR3 consists of 13 residues. V was cut by 4 bases and J by 9 bases, with 14 bases left in between. Germline CDR1 is SGHNT and CDR2 is YYREEE (reference sequence). The CDR3 loop reads CASSVGSRGEQFF. The CDR3 DNA reads TGTGCCAGCAGCGTAGGGAGCCGGGGTGAGCAGTTCTTC.

The chain employs TRBV4-3 and TRBJ2-3; 9 nucleotides align to TRBD2. The V segment lost 0 bases and the J segment 9 bases; nucleotides outside the gene matches: 10. This CDR3 spans 16 amino acids. The germline gives CDR1 LGHNA, CDR2 YSLEER. CDR3 DNA: TGCGCCAGCAGCCAAGATGGAGCGGGAGGTTTGGGGACGCAGTATTTT. The encoded protein is CASSQDGAGGLGTQYF.

The chain joins TRBV10-3 to TRBJ2-1; TRBD1 agrees at 7 bases. The CDR3 contains 13 residues. The ends lost 6 bases at V and 12 bases at J; junction bases unmatched: 11. The germline CDR1 and CDR2 sequences are ENHRY and SYGVKD. In DNA, the CDR3 is TGTGCCATCAGGACAGGGTCCCGCCAGGGGCAGTTCTTC. As protein: CAIRTGSRQGQFF.

This sequence joins TRBV5-1 and TRBJ2-6, with D tentatively TRBD2 (6 bases). Germline lookup yields CDR1 SGHRS and CDR2 YFSETQ. There are 19 residues in the CDR3. Trimming stripped 4 bases from V and 0 bases from J, with 20 bases between. The CDR3 here is CASSAGRQGPPSGANVLTF. As DNA, the CDR3 is TGCGCCAGCAGCGCTGGGAGGCAAGGACCCCCCTCTGGGGCCAACGTCCTGACTTTC.

The chain recombines TRBV21-1 with TRBJ1-2; TRBD1 is taken as the D call from the table, unchecked against the DNA. TRBV21-1 is listed as a pseudogene. CDR3 length equals 18 residues. For the CDR3, the DNA is TGTGCCAGCAGCCACGTGGACAGGAGTATTCCCACTTACTATGGCTACACCTTC. Residues: CASSHVDRSIPTYYGYTF.